The T cell receptor (beta chain) under discussion was sequenced for a study of a mutant IDH1 vaccine in newly diagnosed glioma. Study context: Vaccination started 4-6 weeks after radiotherapy alone, or with temozolomide cycles. Treated patients had a mean age of around 40 years and a sex split that was roughly 62% male and roughly 40% female. Earlier therapy was either radiotherapy, temozolomide, or both, and most got both.

CDR1 and CDR2 from the germline V gene are LGHNA and YNFKEQ. V lost 0 bases, J lost 4 bases, and 12 bases lay in between. CDR3 length: 15 amino acids. Profiling relied on immunoSEQ multiplex PCR, and the TCRdb table lists in-frame clones only, not all of them. The sample carries tens of thousands of clones, about 86% recorded once. This clone has only a few counts. What it binds is unknown. Time point indicated: week 5, during vaccination. Mutant IDH1 20-mer peptide, at 300 ug, made up each vaccine dose, with topical imiquimod. Astrocytomas found in donors were new, WHO grade 3 or 4, IDH1-mutant and ATRX-lost.

The rearrangement joins TRBV4-2 to TRBJ1-1; TRBD1 might be the D (5 bases). The clonotype comes from a woman between 45 and 65 years old with glioma. Sample: PBMCs, taken from a glioma patient whose treatment included an IDH1 peptide vaccine. DNA for the CDR3: TGTGCCAGCAGCCAAGATGCTCGAGGGACCACTGAAGCTTTCTTT. This translates into CASSQDARGTTEAFF.